The 10 T cell receptor beta chains below come from one sample, sequenced in a study of T cells in women clearing cervical HPV infection. Clones were read by immunoSEQ multiplex PCR, and TCRdb kept only the in-frame ones, dropping some. In all, the sample yields 19,000 or so clones. Source material: blood buffy coat. Source of these receptors: a woman between 18 and 70 years old with a cervical HPV16 infection that either progressed to CIN3+ or cleared (not recorded which).

Turning to this clone: The read falls 3 residues short of the CDR3 end, and the missing part is taken from the germline J gene. This sequence joins TRBV19 and TRBJ1-2; 7 bases line up with TRBD1. The ends lost 6 bases at V and 7 bases at J; junction bases unmatched: 8. This CDR3 is built from 13 residues. Germline loops: CDR1 LNHDA, CDR2 SQIVND (reference sequence). The sequenced part of the CDR3 DNA is TGTGCCAGTAGCATAACAGGGGAGCGTGGC. This sequence encodes CASSITGERG. From start to end, the CDR3 is CASSITGERGYTF.

As for this clone: The DNA ends 3 residues before the CDR3 does, and the rest of the CDR3 is filled in from the germline J gene. The chain recombines TRBV19 with TRBJ1-1, with D maybe TRBD1 (5 bases). The V end lost 2 bases, the J end lost 4 bases, and 11 bases lay between the germline ends. The germline V gene encodes CDR1 LNHDA and CDR2 SQIVND (reference sequence). This CDR3 spans 14 amino acids. The covered CDR3 bases are TGTGCCAGTAGTATACAGGGTGACGGCACTGAA. This codes for CASSIQGDGTE. The whole CDR3 protein is CASSIQGDGTEAFF.

Remarks on this clone: The read stops 3 residues short of the end of the CDR3; the missing end is completed from the germline J gene. This sequence joins TRBV19 and TRBJ2-7; TRBD1 is a possible D gene (5 bases). Trimming stripped 6 bases from V and 6 bases from J, with 12 bases between. Germline lookup yields CDR1 LNHDA and CDR2 SQIVND (reference sequence). CDR3 size: 12 residues. The CDR3 loop reads CASSQTASEQYF. The CDR3 bases that were read are TGTGCCAGTAGCCAGACAGCGTCCGAG.

Remarks on this clone: The CDR3 extends 3 residues past the end of the read, so its final part is completed from the germline J gene. The chain combines TRBV19 with TRBJ2-5; the match to TRBD1 covers 8 bases. The ends lost 4 bases at V and 4 bases at J; junction bases unmatched: 11. Germline assignment: CDR1 LNHDA and CDR2 SQIVND (reference sequence). The CDR3 totals 16 residues. CDR3 in amino acids: CASSTGGGTGGETQYF. The sequenced part of the CDR3 DNA is TGTGCCAGTAGTACCGGAGGAGGGACAGGAGGAGAGACC.

A remark on this clone: The read comes to an end 3 residues before the CDR3 does, leaving the germline J gene to fill in the end. The chain has TRBV6-2 or TRBV6-3 and TRBJ2-7; D possibly corresponds to TRBD2 (6 bases). The CDR3 runs to 12 residues. The germline gives CDR1 MNHEY, CDR2 SVGEGT. Trimming took off 7 bases at V and 6 bases at J, with 13 bases between the two ends. CDR3: CASNFPGVEQYF. The CDR3 bases that were read are TGTGCCAGCAATTTTCCGGGGGTCGAG.

As concerns this clone: The sequence runs out 3 residues before the end of the CDR3; the remainder is reconstructed from the germline J gene. The rearrangement uses TRBV18 and TRBJ2-5; 8 bases are shared with TRBD1. Trimming at V came to 3 bases and at J to 4 bases, leaving 4 bases not matched to a gene. This CDR3 has 14 amino acids. Germline values: CDR1 KGHSH, CDR2 LQKENI. CDR3 loop: CASSPDRGGETQYF. CDR3 bases read: TGTGCCAGCTCACCCGACAGGGGTGGAGAGACC.

To note about this clone: The read stops 3 residues short of the end of the CDR3; the missing end is completed from the germline J gene. V usage is TRBV16 and J usage is TRBJ2-1; maybe TRBD1 (5 bases). V dropped 2 bases and J dropped 6 bases, with 8 bases sitting between them. The CDR3 is 13 amino acids. Germline V gene sequence: CDR1 KGHSY, CDR2 FQNENV. The CDR3 loop reads CASSQQGGNEQFF. The CDR3 DNA, read in part, is TGTGCCAGCAGCCAACAGGGCGGCAATGAG.

Comments on this clone: The CDR3 end falls 3 residues outside the read, so it is completed with the germline J gene. The rearrangement joins TRBV19 to TRBJ1-5, with D perhaps TRBD1 (5 bases). The CDR3 length is 15 residues. Germline V gene sequence: CDR1 LNHDA, CDR2 SQIVND (reference sequence). The V end lost 3 bases, the J end lost 0 bases, and 9 bases lay between the germline ends. CDR3 bases read: TGTGCCAGTAGTATTGGCCAGGGTAGCAATCAGCCC. This codes for CASSIGQGSNQP. The CDR3 in full is CASSIGQGSNQPQHF.

Notes on this clone: The read falls 3 residues short of the CDR3 end, and the missing part is taken from the germline J gene. The V and J genes are TRBV30 and TRBJ2-7; 7 bases line up with TRBD2. The CDR3 consists of 14 residues. Trimming took 2 bases from V and 6 from J; bases not matched to a gene: 10. Germline V gives CDR1 GTSNPN, CDR2 SVGIG (reference sequence). The part of the CDR3 DNA that was read is TGTGCCTGGAGTCCCATTCGGGGGGTGACCGAG. This gives the protein CAWSPIRGVTE. The whole CDR3 protein is CAWSPIRGVTEQYF.

As to this clone: The CDR3 end lies 3 residues beyond the end of the read and is filled in from the germline J gene. The chain links TRBV2 to TRBJ2-1; no reliable D call. The CDR3 runs to 11 residues. Germline assignment: CDR1 SNHLY and CDR2 FYNNEI. V lost 4 bases, J lost 8 bases, and 6 bases lay in between. The CDR3 is CASSAGHEQFF. Partial CDR3 DNA: TGTGCCAGCAGTGCGGGTCATGAG.